This T cell receptor (beta chain) was captured by sequencing in a study of T cell responses to AZD1222 COVID-19 vaccine. Germline CDR1 reads MDHEN; CDR2 reads SYDVKM. The ends lost 6 bases at V and 0 bases at J; junction bases unmatched: 6. The length of the CDR3 is 15 residues. Method: immunoSEQ multiplex PCR; TCRdb's copy keeps in-frame clones and lacks some. The data hold tens of thousands of clones, with roughly 90% observed a single time. This clone was counted between two and nine times. The chain links TRBV28 to TRBJ2-7, with 9 bases identical to TRBD2. This sample comprised peripheral blood, obtained 28 days after the second AZD1222 dose. This TCR came from an adult who received the AZD1222 COVID-19 vaccine. The CDR3 protein is CASRSRLAASYEQYF. CDR3 DNA sequence: TGTGCCAGCAGATCCCGACTAGCGGCCTCCTACGAGCAGTACTTC.